The clone carrying this TCR beta chain came up once. Trimming shortened V by 4 bases and J by 0 bases, and 13 bases separated the two germline ends. The CDR3 spans 15 residues. Per germline, CDR1 LNHDA and CDR2 SQIVND (reference sequence). Repertoires were generated with immunoSEQ multiplex PCR, while TCRdb's copy carries only in-frame clones and drops some. The sample has around 180,000 clones, 88% seen once. This sample stems from a study of control samples from healthy donors and cancer patients. The chain employs TRBV19 and TRBJ2-7; perhaps TRBD1 as D (5 bases). The sample comprised blood. The receptor comes from a woman aged 25 to 39 in good health. The CDR3 DNA is TGTGCCAGTAGTAAGGGGCAGGGCAACTCCTACGAGCAGTACTTC. It is translated as CASSKGQGNSYEQYF.